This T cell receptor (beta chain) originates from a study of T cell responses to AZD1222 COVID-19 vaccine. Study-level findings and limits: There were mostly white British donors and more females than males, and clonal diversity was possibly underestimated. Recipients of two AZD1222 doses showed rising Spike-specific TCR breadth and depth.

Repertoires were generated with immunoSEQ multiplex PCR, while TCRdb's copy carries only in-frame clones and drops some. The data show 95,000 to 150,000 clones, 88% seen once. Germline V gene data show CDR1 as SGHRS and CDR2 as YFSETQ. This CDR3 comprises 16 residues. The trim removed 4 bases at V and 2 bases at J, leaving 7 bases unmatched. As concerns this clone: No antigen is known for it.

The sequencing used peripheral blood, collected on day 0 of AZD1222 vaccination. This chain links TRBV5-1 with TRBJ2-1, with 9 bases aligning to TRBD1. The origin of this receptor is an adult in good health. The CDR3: CASSLSTGGTYNEQFF. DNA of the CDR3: TGCGCCAGCAGCCTCTCGACAGGGGGAACCTACAATGAGCAGTTCTTC.